Below are 21 T cell receptor beta chains sequenced from a single sample in a study of blood T cells in healthy people across ages. The second PCR ran roughly 7 to 12 cycles with a sample-barcoded 5' primer and J-beta primers. TCRdb independently ran MiXCR on the 5' RACE reads; one entry per CDR3 protein. Here the sample spans approximately 680,000 distinct CDR3 sequences, approximately 30% being singletons. The sample comprised blood. The receptors come from a woman of 80 years or more in good health.

This clonotype occurred many times. The genes are TRBV6-2 or TRBV6-3 and TRBJ1-1, with 7 bases that match TRBD1. The CDR3 totals 16 residues. V was pared by 7 bases and J by 4 bases, with 15 bases of the junction left unmatched. Germline V gene lookup returns CDR1 MNHEY and CDR2 SVGEGT. CDR3 in amino acids: CASNQIRQGIRTEAFF. CDR3 nucleotide sequence: TGTGCCAGCAACCAGATACGACAGGGAATCCGCACTGAAGCTTTCTTT.

This clonotype was found a few times. The rearrangement joins TRBV28 to TRBJ1-5; D might be TRBD1 (6 bases). The V gene lost 5 bases and the J gene lost 1 base, with 12 bases spanning the gap. Germline CDR1 is MDHEN and CDR2 is SYDVKM. The CDR3 spans 15 residues. The CDR3 spells CASSPYRESNQPQHF. The CDR3 bases are TGTGCCAGCAGTCCATACAGGGAGAGCAATCAGCCCCAGCATTTT. Looking up the rest from reference TRBV28 and TRBJ1-5 gives the full variable domain: DVKVTQSSRYLVKRTGEKVFLECVQDMDHENMFWYRQDPGLGLRLIYFSYDVKMKEKGDIPEGYSVSREKKERFSLILESASTNQTSMYLCASSPYRESNQPQHFGDGTRLSIL.

V is TRBV20-1 and J is TRBJ2-5; D might be TRBD1 (6 bases). V dropped 2 bases and J dropped 1 base, with 11 bases sitting between them. The CDR3 has 14 amino acids. The germline V gene encodes CDR1 DFQATT and CDR2 SNEGSKA (reference sequence). CDR3 sequence (DNA): TGCAGTGCTAGAAGTCAGGGGCTCCAAGAGACCCAGTACTTC. This translates into CSARSQGLQETQYF.

This clonotype has ten or more counts. This sequence may be a read error, since a much larger clone differs from it by one base. The V gene is TRBV15, the J gene TRBJ2-7; 7 bases agree with TRBD1. The trim removed 0 bases at V and 5 bases at J, leaving 1 base unmatched. Germline V gene lookup returns CDR1 LNHNV and CDR2 YYDKDF (reference sequence). This CDR3 is 13 amino acids long. CDR3 DNA: TGTGCCACCAGCAGAGATCAGGGGGACGAGCAGTACTTC. It is translated as CATSRDQGDEQYF. Supplemented by reference TRBV15 and TRBJ2-7, the full variable domain reads DAMVIQNPRYQVTQFGKPVTLSCSQTLNHNVMYWYQQKSSQAPKLLFHYYDKDFNNEADTPDNFQSRRPNTSFCFLDIRSPGLGDTAMYLCATSRDQGDEQYFGPGTRLTVT.

V usage is TRBV12-3 or TRBV12-4 and J usage is TRBJ2-4; D could derive from TRBD1 or TRBD2 (5 bases each). The J call may be incorrect, as the DNA end agrees better with TRBJ2-5. The CDR3 has 13 residues. The CDR3 spells CASSFGGPETQYF. The DNA of the CDR3 is TGTGCCAGCAGTTTTGGGGGACCAGAGACCCAGTACTTC.

At least ten counts were recorded for this clonotype. The chain links TRBV6-1 to TRBJ2-4; D may correspond to TRBD1 or TRBD2 (7 bases each). Trimming stripped 8 bases from V and 5 bases from J, with 16 bases between. Germline V gene sequence: CDR1 MNHNS, CDR2 SASEGT. CDR3 size: 14 residues. CDR3 in DNA: TGTGCCAGCCTAACCAGGGGGGGCGAAAACATTCAGTACTTC. Its translation: CASLTRGGENIQYF.

The chain has TRBV28 and TRBJ2-7, with D perhaps being TRBD1 or TRBD2 (6 bases each). V was shortened by 2 bases and J by 5 bases, with 16 bases between the two germline ends. Germline assignment: CDR1 MDHEN and CDR2 SYDVKM. CDR3 length: 15 residues. In nucleotides, the CDR3 is TGTGCCAGCAGTTTAGGGGGGCAGGGTCACCACGAGCAGTACTTC. As protein: CASSLGGQGHHEQYF.

At least ten counts were recorded for this clonotype. The V gene is TRBV7-2, the J gene TRBJ1-2; 11 bases match TRBD1. The CDR3 consists of 20 residues. Germline lookup yields CDR1 SGHTA and CDR2 FQGNSA. J was trimmed by 0 bases and V by 3 bases; bases with no gene match: 15. The DNA of the CDR3 is TGTGCCAGCAGCTTGCTACATGTCCCGGGACAGGGGGGGACTAACTATGGCTACACCTTC. Residues: CASSLLHVPGQGGTNYGYTF.

This clonotype was found many times. The genes are TRBV9 and TRBJ2-1; 13 nucleotides align to TRBD2. This CDR3 region has 17 residues. Germline CDR1 and CDR2: SGDLS and YYNGEE. V lost 2 bases, J lost 7 bases, and 9 bases stayed unmatched. The CDR3 DNA is TGTGCCAGCAGCGTTAACCTCCCGGGACTAGCGGGAAATGAGCAGTTCTTC. Amino acid sequence: CASSVNLPGLAGNEQFF.

This clonotype was counted at least ten times. This rearrangement joins TRBV7-6 to TRBJ2-3; D perhaps matches TRBD1 (6 bases). The V end lost 6 bases, the J end lost 1 base, and 14 bases lay between the germline ends. Germline-derived CDR1 and CDR2 are SGHVS and FNYEAQ. The CDR3 has 15 amino acids. CDR3 in amino acids: CASSPGARGTDTQYF. The CDR3 bases are TGTGCCAGCAGTCCAGGGGCGAGGGGCACAGATACGCAGTATTTT.

This clonotype appeared a few times. Possible read error: a much larger clone is one base away. V is TRBV7-2 and J is TRBJ2-5; 7 bases agree with TRBD2. The CDR3 extends over 14 amino acids. The germline CDR1 and CDR2 sequences are SGHTA and FQGNSA. J was trimmed by 11 bases and V by 1 base; bases with no gene match: 10. The CDR3 nucleotides are TGTGCCAGCAGCTTAGAGCCGACTAGCAATGAGCAGTACTTC. Amino acid sequence: CASSLEPTSNEQYF.

The chain employs TRBV7-2 and TRBJ2-1; no definite D call. Germline assignment: CDR1 SGHTA and CDR2 FQGNSA. Trimming pared 3 bases from V and 9 bases from J, leaving 6 bases between. The CDR3 extends over 11 amino acids. DNA of the CDR3: TGTGCCAGCAGCTTCCAGCTTGAGCAGTTCTTC. This translates into CASSFQLEQFF. The whole variable domain, remainder taken from reference TRBV7-2 and TRBJ2-1, is GAGVSQSPSNKVTEKGKDVELRCDPISGHTALYWYRQSLGQGLEFLIYFQGNSAPDKSGLPSDRFSAERTGGSVSTLTIQRTQQEDSAVYLCASSFQLEQFFGPGTRLTVL.

The chain uses TRBV25-1 and TRBJ2-5, with D perhaps TRBD1 or TRBD2 (5 bases each). The J call may be mistaken, given a closer DNA end match to TRBJ2-7. Germline V gene sequence: CDR1 MGHDK, CDR2 SYGVNS. This CDR3 region has 13 residues. The CDR3 reads CASRPGTLYEQYF. The CDR3 region has the DNA TGTGCCAGCCGACCAGGGACCCTCTACGAGCAGTACTTC.

This clonotype turned up a few times. This chain connects TRBV7-8 to TRBJ1-1; TRBD1 agrees at 8 bases. Germline CDR1 and CDR2: SGHVS and FQNEAQ. The CDR3 runs 15 residues. Germline trimming cut 5 bases from V and 7 bases from J; bases unmatched to any gene: 12. The CDR3 sequence is CASSPLRTGIDEAFF. The CDR3 bases are TGTGCCAGCAGCCCGCTTAGGACAGGGATAGATGAAGCTTTCTTT.

This clonotype was detected many times. The gene calls are TRBV20-1 and TRBJ1-2; 7 bases map to TRBD1. Looked up from germline, CDR1 is DFQATT and CDR2 is SNEGSKA (reference sequence). This CDR3 has 15 residues. The V and J ends lost 6 bases and 2 bases, in that order; junction bases with no gene match: 12. This CDR3 is CSAPLSRDRNYGYTF. In DNA form, the CDR3 reads TGCAGTGCCCCACTGTCCCGGGACAGAAACTATGGCTACACCTTC.

This clonotype has a handful of counts. The chain combines TRBV5-4 with TRBJ1-1, with D uncertain. Looked up from germline, CDR1 is SGHNT and CDR2 is YYREEE (reference sequence). This CDR3 contains 13 residues. V gave up 5 bases and J gave up 0 bases, with 8 bases separating them. CDR3 bases: TGTGCCAGCAGGTTGACACTGAACACTGAAGCTTTCTTT. Translating it yields CASRLTLNTEAFF. The whole variable domain, filled in from reference TRBV5-4 and TRBJ1-1, reads ETGVTQSPTHLIKTRGQQVTLRCSSQSGHNTVSWYQQALGQGPQFIFQYYREEENGRGNFPPRFSGLQFPNYSSELNVNALELDDSALYLCASRLTLNTEAFFGQGTRLTVV.

In its sample, this clonotype was seen many times. The genes are TRBV28 and TRBJ2-7; 7 bases line up with TRBD1. The J call may be incorrect, as the DNA end agrees better with TRBJ2-5. This CDR3 has 12 amino acids. Germline-derived CDR1 and CDR2 are MDHEN and SYDVKM. Written as DNA, the CDR3 is TGTGCCAGTGTCGACAGGGTGGAGACCCAGTACTTC. Translated, it gives CASVDRVETQYF.

This clonotype was detected a few times. The rearrangement links TRBV6-2 or TRBV6-3 to TRBJ1-2; TRBD1 aligns across 7 bases. The CDR3 has 16 residues. The germline gives CDR1 MNHEY, CDR2 SVGEGT. With 9 bases clipped from V and 0 bases from J, the junction kept 13 bases outside the gene matches. The CDR3 region is CASRIGTAYSNYGYTF. The CDR3 DNA follows: TGTGCCAGTCGTATCGGGACAGCCTATTCTAACTATGGCTACACCTTC.

This clonotype was picked up many times. This chain's CDR3 is CASRQGQGTDTQYF. As DNA, the CDR3 is TGCGCCAGCAGGCAGGGACAGGGTACAGATACGCAGTATTTT. The rearrangement joins TRBV5-1 to TRBJ2-3; TRBD1 aligns across 9 bases. The germline V gene encodes CDR1 SGHRS and CDR2 YFSETQ. The length of the CDR3 is 14 residues. Trimming removed 5 bases from V and 3 bases from J; junction bases left unmatched: 4.

This clonotype was found a few times. This sequence may be a read error, since a much larger clone differs from it by one base. The chain uses TRBV14 and TRBJ2-1; the D call may be TRBD1 or TRBD2 (6 bases each). The CDR3 totals 16 residues. V lost 4 bases and J lost 4, with 17 bases in between. Germline CDR1 and CDR2: SGHDN and FVKESK. CDR3 sequence: CASSRGTGAGYNEQFF. The CDR3 coding sequence is TGTGCCAGCAGCCGTGGGACGGGGGCGGGGTACAATGAGCAGTTCTTC. Based on the CDR3 plus reference TRBV14 and TRBJ2-1, the full variable domain is EAGVTQFPSHSVIEKGQTVTLRCDPISGHDNLYWYRRVMGKEIKFLLHFVKESKQDESGMPNNRFLAERTGGTYSTLKVQPAELEDSGVYFCASSRGTGAGYNEQFFGPGTRLTVL.

The chain couples TRBV20-1 to TRBJ2-4, with 12 bases identical to TRBD2. The DNA end lines up better with TRBJ2-5; the J call may be wrong. CDR3 size: 16 residues. Germline CDR1 and CDR2: DFQATT and SNEGSKA (reference sequence). The CDR3, as DNA: TGCAGTGCTAGAGGGTTGCTAGCGGGGGGGCAAGAGACCCAGTACTTC. It is translated as CSARGLLAGGQETQYF.